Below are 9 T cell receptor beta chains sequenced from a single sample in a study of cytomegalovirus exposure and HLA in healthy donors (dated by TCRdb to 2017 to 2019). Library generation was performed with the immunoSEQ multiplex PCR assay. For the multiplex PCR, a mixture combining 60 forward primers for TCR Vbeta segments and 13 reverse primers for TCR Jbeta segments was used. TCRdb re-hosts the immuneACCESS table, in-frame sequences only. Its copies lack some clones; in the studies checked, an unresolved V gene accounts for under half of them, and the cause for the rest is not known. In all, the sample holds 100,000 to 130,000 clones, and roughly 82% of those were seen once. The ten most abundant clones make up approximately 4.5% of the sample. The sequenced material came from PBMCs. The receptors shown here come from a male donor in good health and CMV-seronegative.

CDR3 amino acids: CASSGGTTGLGAFF. For the CDR3, the DNA is TGCGCCAGCAGCGGGGGGACGACCGGACTCGGAGCTTTCTTT. The chain joins TRBV5-1 to TRBJ1-1; tentatively, D is TRBD1 (5 bases). This CDR3 region has 14 residues. Trimming pared 4 bases from V and 10 bases from J, leaving 20 bases between. Germline-derived CDR1 and CDR2 are SGHRS and YFSETQ.

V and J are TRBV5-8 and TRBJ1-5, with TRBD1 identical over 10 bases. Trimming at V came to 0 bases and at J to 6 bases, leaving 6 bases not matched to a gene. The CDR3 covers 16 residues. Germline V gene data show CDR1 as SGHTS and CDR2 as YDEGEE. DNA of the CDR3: TGTGCCAGCAGCTTGGTTTTTGGGACAGGGGTTCAGCCCCAGCATTTT. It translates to CASSLVFGTGVQPQHF.

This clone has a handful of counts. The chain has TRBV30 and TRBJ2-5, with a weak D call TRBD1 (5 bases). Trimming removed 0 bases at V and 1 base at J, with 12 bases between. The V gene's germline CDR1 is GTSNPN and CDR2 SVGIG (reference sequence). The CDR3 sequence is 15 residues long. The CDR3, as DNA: TGTGCCTGGAGTGTAGGGTCAGGGCCCCAAGAGACCCAGTACTTC. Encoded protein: CAWSVGSGPQETQYF.

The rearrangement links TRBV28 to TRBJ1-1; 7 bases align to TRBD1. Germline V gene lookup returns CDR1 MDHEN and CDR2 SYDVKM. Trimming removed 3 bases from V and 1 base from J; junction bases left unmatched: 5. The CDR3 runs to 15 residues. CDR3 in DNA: TGTGCCAGCAGTTTCCCGGACAGGACGAACACTGAAGCTTTCTTT. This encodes CASSFPDRTNTEAFF. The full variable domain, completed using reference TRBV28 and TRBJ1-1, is DVKVTQSSRYLVKRTGEKVFLECVQDMDHENMFWYRQDPGLGLRLIYFSYDVKMKEKGDIPEGYSVSREKKERFSLILESASTNQTSMYLCASSFPDRTNTEAFFGQGTRLTVV.

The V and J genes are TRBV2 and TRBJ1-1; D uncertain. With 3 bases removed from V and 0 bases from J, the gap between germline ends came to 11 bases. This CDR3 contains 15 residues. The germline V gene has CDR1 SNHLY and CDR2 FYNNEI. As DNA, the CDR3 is TGTGCCAGCAGTGAGGTCCTGAGAATGAACACTGAAGCTTTCTTT. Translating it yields CASSEVLRMNTEAFF.

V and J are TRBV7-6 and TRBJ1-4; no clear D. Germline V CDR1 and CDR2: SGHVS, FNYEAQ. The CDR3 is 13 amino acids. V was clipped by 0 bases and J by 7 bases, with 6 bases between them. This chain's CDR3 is CASSLAPGEKLFF. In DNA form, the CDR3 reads TGTGCCAGCAGCTTAGCCCCCGGTGAAAAACTGTTTTTT.

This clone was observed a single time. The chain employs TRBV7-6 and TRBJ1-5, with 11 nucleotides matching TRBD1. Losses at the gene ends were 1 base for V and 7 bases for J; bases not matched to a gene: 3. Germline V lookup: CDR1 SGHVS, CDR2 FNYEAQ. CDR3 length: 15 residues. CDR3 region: CASSLGGTGGQPQHF. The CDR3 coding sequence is TGTGCCAGCAGCTTAGGAGGGACAGGGGGGCAGCCCCAGCATTTT.

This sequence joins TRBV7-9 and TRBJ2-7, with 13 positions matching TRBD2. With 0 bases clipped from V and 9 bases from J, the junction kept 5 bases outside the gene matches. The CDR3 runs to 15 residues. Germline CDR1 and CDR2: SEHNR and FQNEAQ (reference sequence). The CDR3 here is CASSLAGTSGTSQYF. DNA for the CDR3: TGTGCCAGCAGCTTAGCTGGGACTAGCGGGACATCGCAGTACTTC.

The CDR3 DNA reads as TGTGCCATCAGTGACAGAATCAATCAGCCCCAGCATTTT. This encodes CAISDRINQPQHF. The chain couples TRBV10-3 to TRBJ1-5; no reliable D call. This CDR3 spans 13 amino acids. The V gene lost 3 bases and the J gene lost 3 bases, with 6 bases spanning the gap. CDR1 and CDR2 (germline): ENHRY, SYGVKD.